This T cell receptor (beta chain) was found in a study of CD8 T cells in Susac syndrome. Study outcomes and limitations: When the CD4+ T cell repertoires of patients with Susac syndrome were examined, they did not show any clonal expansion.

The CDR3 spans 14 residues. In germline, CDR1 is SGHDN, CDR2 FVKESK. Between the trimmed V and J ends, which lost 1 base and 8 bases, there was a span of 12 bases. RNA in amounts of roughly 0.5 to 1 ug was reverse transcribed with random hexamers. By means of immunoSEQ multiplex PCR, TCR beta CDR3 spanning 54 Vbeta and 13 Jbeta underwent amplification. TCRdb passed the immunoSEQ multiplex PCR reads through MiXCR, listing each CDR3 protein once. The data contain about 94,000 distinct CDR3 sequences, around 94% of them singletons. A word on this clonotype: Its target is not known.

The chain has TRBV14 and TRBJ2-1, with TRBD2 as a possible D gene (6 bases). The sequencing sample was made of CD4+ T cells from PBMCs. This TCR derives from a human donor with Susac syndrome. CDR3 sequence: CASSQGPGGHEQFF. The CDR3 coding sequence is TGTGCCAGCAGCCAAGGGCCCGGGGGTCATGAGCAGTTCTTC.